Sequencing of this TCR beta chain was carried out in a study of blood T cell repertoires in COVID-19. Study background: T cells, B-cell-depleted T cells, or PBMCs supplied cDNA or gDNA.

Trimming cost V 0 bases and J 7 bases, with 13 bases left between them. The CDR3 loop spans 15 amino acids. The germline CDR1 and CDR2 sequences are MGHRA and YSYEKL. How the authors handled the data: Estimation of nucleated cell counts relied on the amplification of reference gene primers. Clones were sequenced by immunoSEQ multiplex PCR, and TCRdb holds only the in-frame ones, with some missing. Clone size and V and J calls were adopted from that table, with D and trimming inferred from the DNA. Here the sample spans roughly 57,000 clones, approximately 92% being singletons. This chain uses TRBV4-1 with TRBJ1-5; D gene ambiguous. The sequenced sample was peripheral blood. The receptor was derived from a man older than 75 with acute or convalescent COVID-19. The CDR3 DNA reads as TGCGCCAGCAGCCAAGAAACGGTCGGTAGCCAGCCCCAGCATTTT. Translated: CASSQETVGSQPQHF.